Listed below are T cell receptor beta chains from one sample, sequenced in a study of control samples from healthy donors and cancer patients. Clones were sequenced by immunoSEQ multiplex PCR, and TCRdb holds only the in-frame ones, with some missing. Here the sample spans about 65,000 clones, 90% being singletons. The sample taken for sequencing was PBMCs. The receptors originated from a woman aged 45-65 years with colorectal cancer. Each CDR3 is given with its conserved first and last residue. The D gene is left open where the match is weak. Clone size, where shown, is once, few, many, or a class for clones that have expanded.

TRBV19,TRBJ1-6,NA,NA,CASSIVDSPLHF,TGTGCCAGTAGTATAGTTGATTCACCCCTCCACTTT
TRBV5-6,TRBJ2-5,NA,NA,CASSLSRGGQETQYF,TGTGCCAGCAGCTTGTCTCGAGGGGGCCAAGAGACCCAGTACTTC
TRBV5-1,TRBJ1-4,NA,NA,CASSLEGATNEKLFF,TGCGCCAGCAGCTTGGAGGGAGCAACTAATGAAAAACTGTTTTTT
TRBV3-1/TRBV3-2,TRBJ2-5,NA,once,CASRSSGTNQETQYF,TGTGCCAGCAGGTCGTCCGGGACAAACCAAGAGACCCAGTACTTC
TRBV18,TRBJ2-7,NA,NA,CASSKGGPEQYF,TGTGCCAGCTCCAAGGGGGGGCCCGAGCAGTACTTC
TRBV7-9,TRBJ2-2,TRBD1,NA,CASSPYRGLTGELFF,TGTGCCAGCAGCCCTTACAGGGGATTAACCGGGGAGCTGTTTTTT
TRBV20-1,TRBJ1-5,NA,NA,CSASKGVSDQPQHF,TGCAGTGCTAGTAAGGGAGTCAGCGATCAGCCCCAGCATTTT
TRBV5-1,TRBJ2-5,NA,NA,CASSYGTTEETQYF,TGCGCCAGCAGCTACGGAACTACCGAAGAGACCCAGTACTTC
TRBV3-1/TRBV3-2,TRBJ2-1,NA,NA,CASSPNLGAYNEQFF,TGTGCCAGCAGCCCTAACTTGGGGGCATACAATGAGCAGTTCTTC
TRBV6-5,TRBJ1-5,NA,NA,CASGGGAGQPQHF,TGTGCCAGCGGGGGAGGGGCGGGCCAGCCCCAGCATTTT
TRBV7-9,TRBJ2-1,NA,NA,CASSLVEDRWTYNEQFF,TGTGCCAGCAGCTTAGTGGAGGACAGATGGACTTACAATGAGCAGTTCTTC
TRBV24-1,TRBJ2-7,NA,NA,CATSDAVGYEQYF,TGTGCCACCAGTGATGCGGTGGGGTACGAGCAGTACTTC
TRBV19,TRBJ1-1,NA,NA,CASSISVRTGRGNTEAFF,TGTGCCAGTAGTATATCCGTGCGAACAGGAAGAGGGAACACTGAAGCTTTCTTT
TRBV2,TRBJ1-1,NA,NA,CASSFGGARGNTEAFF,TGTGCCAGCAGTTTCGGGGGGGCCAGGGGGAACACTGAAGCTTTCTTT
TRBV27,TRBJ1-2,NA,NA,CASGRSNYGYTF,TGTGCCAGCGGAAGGTCGAACTATGGCTACACCTTC
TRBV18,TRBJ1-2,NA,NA,CASSGSDGYTF,TGTGCCAGCTCCGGCAGTGATGGCTACACCTTC
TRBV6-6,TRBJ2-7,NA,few,CASSYSTGNSHEQYF,TGTGCCAGCAGTTACTCCACAGGGAATTCACACGAGCAGTACTTC
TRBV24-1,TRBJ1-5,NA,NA,CATSDRENQPQHF,TGTGCCACCAGTGATCGGGAGAATCAGCCCCAGCATTTT
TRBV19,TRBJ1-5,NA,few,CASSLPGTQNQPQHF,TGTGCCAGTAGCCTCCCCGGGACACAAAATCAGCCCCAGCATTTT
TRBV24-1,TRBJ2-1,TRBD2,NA,CATSDSRTSGNEQFF,TGTGCCACCAGTGATAGTAGGACTAGCGGAAATGAGCAGTTCTTC
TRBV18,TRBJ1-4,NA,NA,CASSADRRYRATNEKLFF,TGTGCCAGCTCGGCCGACAGGAGGTATCGGGCAACTAATGAAAAACTGTTTTTT
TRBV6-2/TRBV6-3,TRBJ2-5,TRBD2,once,CASSYSEAGQETQYF,TGTGCCAGCAGTTACTCGGAAGCGGGGCAAGAGACCCAGTACTTC
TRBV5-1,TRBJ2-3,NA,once,CASSKTDSRGTQYF,TGCGCCAGCAGCAAGACGGATTCAAGAGGTACGCAGTATTTT
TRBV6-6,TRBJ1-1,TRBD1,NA,CASSTRDSVEAFF,TGTGCCAGCAGTACCCGGGACAGCGTTGAAGCTTTCTTT
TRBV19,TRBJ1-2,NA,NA,CASRESYGYTF,TGTGCCAGTAGGGAAAGCTATGGCTACACCTTC
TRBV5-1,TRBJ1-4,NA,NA,CASSLGRMGNEKLFF,TGCGCCAGCAGCTTGGGGCGGATGGGGAATGAAAAACTGTTTTTT
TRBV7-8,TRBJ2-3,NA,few,CASSLLVAATDTQYF,TGTGCCAGCAGCTTATTGGTAGCGGCCACAGATACGCAGTATTTT
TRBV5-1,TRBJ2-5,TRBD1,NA,CASEDGTGEETQYF,TGCGCCAGCGAGGACGGGACAGGGGAAGAGACCCAGTACTTC
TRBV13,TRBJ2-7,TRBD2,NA,CASSPGLAETYEQYF,TGTGCCAGCAGCCCAGGACTAGCGGAAACCTACGAGCAGTACTTC